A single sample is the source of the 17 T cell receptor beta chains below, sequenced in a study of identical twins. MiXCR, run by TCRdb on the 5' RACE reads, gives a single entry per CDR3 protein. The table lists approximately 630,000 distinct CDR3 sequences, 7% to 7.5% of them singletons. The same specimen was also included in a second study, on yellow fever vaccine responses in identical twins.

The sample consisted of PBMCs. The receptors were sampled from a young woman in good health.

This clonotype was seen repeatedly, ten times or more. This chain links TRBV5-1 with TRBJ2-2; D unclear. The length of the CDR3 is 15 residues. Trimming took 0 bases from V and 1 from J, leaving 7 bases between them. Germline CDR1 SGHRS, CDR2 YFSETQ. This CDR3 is CASSLGSGNTGELFF. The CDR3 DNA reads TGCGCCAGCAGCTTGGGATCGGGGAACACCGGGGAGCTGTTTTTT. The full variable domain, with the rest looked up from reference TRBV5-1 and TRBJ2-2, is KAGVTQTPRYLIKTRGQQVTLSCSPISGHRSVSWYQQTPGQGLQFLFEYFSETQRNKGNFPGRFSGRQFSNSRSEMNVSTLELGDSALYLCASSLGSGNTGELFFGEGSRLTVL.

DNA of the CDR3: TGCGCCAGCAGCCCCCGACAGCCTAACTATGGCTACACCTTC. Translating gives CASSPRQPNYGYTF. V and J are TRBV5-1 and TRBJ1-2; the D gene is possibly TRBD1 (5 bases). Trimming shortened V by 4 bases and J by 0 bases, and 10 bases separated the two germline ends. Germline V CDR1 and CDR2: SGHRS, YFSETQ. The CDR3 spans 14 residues.

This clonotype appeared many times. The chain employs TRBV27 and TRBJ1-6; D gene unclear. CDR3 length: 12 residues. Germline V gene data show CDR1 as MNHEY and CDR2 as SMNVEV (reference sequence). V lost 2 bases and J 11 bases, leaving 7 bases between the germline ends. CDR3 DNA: TGTGCCAGCAGTTTAACCGATGCACCCCTCCACTTT. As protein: CASSLTDAPLHF.

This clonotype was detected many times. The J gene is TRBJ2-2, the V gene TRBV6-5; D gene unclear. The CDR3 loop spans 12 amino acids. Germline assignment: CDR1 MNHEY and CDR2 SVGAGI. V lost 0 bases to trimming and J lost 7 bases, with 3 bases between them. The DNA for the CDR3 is TGTGCCAGCAGTTACTCGATCGGGGAGCTGTTTTTT. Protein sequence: CASSYSIGELFF.

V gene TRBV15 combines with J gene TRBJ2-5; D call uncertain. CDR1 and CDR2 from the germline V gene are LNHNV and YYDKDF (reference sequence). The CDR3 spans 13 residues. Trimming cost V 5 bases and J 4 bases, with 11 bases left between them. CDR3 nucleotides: TGTGCCACCAGCTACTGGGCCCGAGAGACCCAGTACTTC. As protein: CATSYWARETQYF.

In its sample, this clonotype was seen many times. The CDR3 region is CASSYTAGWGYTF. CDR3 coding DNA: TGTGCCAGCAGTTACACGGCCGGTTGGGGCTACACCTTC. This chain uses TRBV6-5 with TRBJ1-2, with D hard to call. The CDR3 is 13 residues long. Germline CDR1 reads MNHEY; CDR2 reads SVGAGI. V was pared by 2 bases and J by 8 bases, with 12 bases between.

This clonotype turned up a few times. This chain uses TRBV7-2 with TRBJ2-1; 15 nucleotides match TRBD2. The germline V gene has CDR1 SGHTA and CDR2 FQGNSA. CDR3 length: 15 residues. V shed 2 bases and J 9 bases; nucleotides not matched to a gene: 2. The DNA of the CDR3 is TGTGCCAGCAGCTTAAGGACTAGCGGGAGGGGTGAGCAGTTCTTC. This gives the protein CASSLRTSGRGEQFF. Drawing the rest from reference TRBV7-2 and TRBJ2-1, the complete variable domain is GAGVSQSPSNKVTEKGKDVELRCDPISGHTALYWYRQSLGQGLEFLIYFQGNSAPDKSGLPSDRFSAERTGGSVSTLTIQRTQQEDSAVYLCASSLRTSGRGEQFFGPGTRLTVL.

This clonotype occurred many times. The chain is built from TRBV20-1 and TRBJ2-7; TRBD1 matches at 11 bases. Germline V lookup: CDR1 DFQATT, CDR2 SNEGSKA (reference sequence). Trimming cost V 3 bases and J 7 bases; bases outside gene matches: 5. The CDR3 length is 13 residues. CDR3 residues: CSARWTGGGEQYV. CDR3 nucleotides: TGCAGTGCTAGGTGGACAGGGGGCGGAGAGCAGTACGTC.

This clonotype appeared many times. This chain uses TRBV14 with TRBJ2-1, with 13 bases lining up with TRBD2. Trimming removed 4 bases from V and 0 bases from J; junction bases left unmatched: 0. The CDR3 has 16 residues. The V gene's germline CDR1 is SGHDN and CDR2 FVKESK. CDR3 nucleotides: TGTGCCAGCAGCCGGACTAGCGGGGGCTCCTACAATGAGCAGTTCTTC. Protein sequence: CASSRTSGGSYNEQFF.

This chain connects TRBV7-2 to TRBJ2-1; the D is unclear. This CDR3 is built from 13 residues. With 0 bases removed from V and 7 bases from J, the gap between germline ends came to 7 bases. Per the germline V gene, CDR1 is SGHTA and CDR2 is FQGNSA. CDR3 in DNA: TGTGCCAGCAGCTTAGCGCCTGGTAATGAGCAGTTCTTC. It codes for CASSLAPGNEQFF.

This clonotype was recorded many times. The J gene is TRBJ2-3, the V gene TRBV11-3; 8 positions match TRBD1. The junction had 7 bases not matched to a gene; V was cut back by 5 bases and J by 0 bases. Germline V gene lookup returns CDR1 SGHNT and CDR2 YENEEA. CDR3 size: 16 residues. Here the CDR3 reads CASSVGQGASTDTQYF. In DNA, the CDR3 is TGTGCCAGCAGCGTGGGGCAGGGGGCCAGCACAGATACGCAGTATTTT. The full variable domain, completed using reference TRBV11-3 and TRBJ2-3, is EAGVVQSPRYKIIEKKQPVAFWCNPISGHNTLYWYLQNLGQGPELLIRYENEEAVDDSQLPKDRFSAERLKGVDSTLKIQPAELGDSAVYLCASSVGQGASTDTQYFGPGTRLTVL.

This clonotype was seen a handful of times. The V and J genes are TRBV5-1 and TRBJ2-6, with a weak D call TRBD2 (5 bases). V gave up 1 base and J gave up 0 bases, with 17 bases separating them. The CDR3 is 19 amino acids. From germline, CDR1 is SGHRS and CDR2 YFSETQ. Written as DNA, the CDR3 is TGCGCCAGCAGCTTGAATGGACTCCTCTTATCCTCTGGGGCCAACGTCCTGACTTTC. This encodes CASSLNGLLLSSGANVLTF.

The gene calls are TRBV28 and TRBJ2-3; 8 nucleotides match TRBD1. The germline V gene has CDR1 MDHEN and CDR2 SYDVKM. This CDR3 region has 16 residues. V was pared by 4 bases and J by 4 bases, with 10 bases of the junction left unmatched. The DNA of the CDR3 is TGTGCCAGCAGTTCCCGACAGGGGTGGATTGCAGATACGCAGTATTTT. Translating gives CASSSRQGWIADTQYF.

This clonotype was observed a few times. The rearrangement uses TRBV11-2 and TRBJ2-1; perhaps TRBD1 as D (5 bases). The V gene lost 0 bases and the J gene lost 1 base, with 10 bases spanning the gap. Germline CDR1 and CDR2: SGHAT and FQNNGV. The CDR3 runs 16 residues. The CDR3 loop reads CASSLDQQVSYNEQFF. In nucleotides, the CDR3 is TGTGCCAGCAGCTTAGATCAACAGGTATCCTACAATGAGCAGTTCTTC.

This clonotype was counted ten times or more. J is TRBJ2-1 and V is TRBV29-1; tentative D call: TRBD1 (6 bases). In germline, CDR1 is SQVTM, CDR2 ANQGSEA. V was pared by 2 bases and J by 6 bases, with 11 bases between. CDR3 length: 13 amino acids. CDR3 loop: CSVERQATNEQFF. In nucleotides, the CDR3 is TGCAGCGTTGAAAGACAGGCAACCAATGAGCAGTTCTTC.

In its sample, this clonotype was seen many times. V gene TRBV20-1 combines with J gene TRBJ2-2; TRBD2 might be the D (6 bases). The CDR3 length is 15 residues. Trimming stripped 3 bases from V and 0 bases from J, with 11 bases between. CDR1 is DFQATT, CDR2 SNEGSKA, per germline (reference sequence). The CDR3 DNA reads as TGCAGTGCTAGGAGCCGGGAGACGAACACCGGGGAGCTGTTTTTT. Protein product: CSARSRETNTGELFF.

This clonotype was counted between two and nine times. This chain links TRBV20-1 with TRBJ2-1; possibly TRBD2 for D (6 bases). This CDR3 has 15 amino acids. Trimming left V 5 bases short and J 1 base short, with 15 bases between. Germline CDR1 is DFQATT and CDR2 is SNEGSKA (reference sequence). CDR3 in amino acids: CSASPLAPSYNEQFF. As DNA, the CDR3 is TGCAGTGCTTCACCACTAGCCCCTTCCTACAATGAGCAGTTCTTC.